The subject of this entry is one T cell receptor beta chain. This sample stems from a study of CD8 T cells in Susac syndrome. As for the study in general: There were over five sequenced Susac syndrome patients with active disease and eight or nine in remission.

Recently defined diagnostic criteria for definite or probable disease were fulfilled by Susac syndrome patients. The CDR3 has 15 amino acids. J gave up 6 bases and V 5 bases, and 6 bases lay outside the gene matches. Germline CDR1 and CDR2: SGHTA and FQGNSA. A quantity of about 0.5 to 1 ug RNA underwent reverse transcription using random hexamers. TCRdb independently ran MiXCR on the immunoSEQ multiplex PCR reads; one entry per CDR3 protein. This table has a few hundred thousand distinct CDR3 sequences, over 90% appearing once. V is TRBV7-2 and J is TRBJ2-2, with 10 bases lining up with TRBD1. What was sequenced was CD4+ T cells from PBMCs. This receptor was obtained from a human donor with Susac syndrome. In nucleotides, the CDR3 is TGTGCCAGCAGCATCCGGGACAGGGGACCCGGGGAGCTGTTTTTT. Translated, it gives CASSIRDRGPGELFF.